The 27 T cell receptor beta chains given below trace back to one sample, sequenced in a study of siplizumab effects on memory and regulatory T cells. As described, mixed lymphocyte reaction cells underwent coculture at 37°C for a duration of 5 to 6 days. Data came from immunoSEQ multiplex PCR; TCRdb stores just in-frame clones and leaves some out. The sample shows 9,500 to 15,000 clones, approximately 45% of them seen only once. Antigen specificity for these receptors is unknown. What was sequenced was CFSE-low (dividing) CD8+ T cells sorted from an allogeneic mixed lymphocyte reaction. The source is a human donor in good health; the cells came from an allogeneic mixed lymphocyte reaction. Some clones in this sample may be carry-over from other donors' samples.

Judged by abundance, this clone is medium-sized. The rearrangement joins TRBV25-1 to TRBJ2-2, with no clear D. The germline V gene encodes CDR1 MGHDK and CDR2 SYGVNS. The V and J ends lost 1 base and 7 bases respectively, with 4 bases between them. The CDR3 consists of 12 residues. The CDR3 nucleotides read TGTGCCAGCAGTGAATGGTACGGGGAGCTGTTTTTT. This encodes CASSEWYGELFF.

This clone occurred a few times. The CDR3 DNA reads TGTGCCAGCAGCTTAGTTGGGGTCGGGGCAGCCTACGAGCAGTACTTC. Translating it yields CASSLVGVGAAYEQYF. This chain links TRBV7-3 with TRBJ2-7; D is perhaps TRBD1 or TRBD2 (5 bases each). CDR3 size: 16 residues. Trimming cost V 2 bases and J 2 bases, with 16 bases left between them. CDR1 is SGHTA, CDR2 FQGTGA, per germline.

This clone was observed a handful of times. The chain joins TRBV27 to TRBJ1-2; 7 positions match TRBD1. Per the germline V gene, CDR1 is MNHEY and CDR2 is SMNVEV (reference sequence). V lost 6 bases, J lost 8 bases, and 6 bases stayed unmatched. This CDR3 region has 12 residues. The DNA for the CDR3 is TGTGCCAGCAGGGCAGGGGGGTTAGGCTACACCTTC. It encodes CASRAGGLGYTF.

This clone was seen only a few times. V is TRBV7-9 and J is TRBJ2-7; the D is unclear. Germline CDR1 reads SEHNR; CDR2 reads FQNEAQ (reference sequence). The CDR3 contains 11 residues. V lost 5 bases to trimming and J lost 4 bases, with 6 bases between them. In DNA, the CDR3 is TGTGCCAGCAGCGAAAAGTACGAGCAGTACTTC. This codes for CASSEKYEQYF.

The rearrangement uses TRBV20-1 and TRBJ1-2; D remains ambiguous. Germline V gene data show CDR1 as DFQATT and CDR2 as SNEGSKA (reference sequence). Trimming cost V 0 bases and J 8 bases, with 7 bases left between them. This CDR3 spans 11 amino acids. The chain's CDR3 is CSAREVGGYTF. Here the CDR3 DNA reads TGCAGTGCTAGAGAAGTCGGGGGCTACACCTTC.

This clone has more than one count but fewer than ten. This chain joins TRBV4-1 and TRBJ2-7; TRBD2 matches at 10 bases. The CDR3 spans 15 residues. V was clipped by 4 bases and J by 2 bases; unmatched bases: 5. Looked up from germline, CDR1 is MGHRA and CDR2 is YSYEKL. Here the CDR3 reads CASSPKAGGPYEQYF. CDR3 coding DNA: TGCGCCAGCAGCCCCAAAGCGGGAGGGCCCTACGAGCAGTACTTC.

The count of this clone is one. CDR3 region: CASSHRQGTYNSPLHF. CDR3 DNA sequence: TGCGCCAGCAGTCATAGACAGGGGACTTATAATTCACCCCTCCACTTT. The rearrangement joins TRBV23-1 to TRBJ1-6; 8 nucleotides match TRBD1. TRBV23-1 is marked as an open reading frame, function uncertain. The CDR3 consists of 16 residues. Germline trimming cut 3 bases from V and 4 bases from J; bases unmatched to any gene: 5.

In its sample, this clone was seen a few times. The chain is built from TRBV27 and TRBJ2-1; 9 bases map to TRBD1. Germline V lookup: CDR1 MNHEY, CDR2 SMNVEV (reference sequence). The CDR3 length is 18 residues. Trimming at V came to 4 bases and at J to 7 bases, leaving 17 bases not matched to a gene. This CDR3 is CASSSLIPQGARPNEQFF. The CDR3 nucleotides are TGTGCCAGCAGTTCGCTCATACCACAGGGGGCGCGTCCGAATGAGCAGTTCTTC.

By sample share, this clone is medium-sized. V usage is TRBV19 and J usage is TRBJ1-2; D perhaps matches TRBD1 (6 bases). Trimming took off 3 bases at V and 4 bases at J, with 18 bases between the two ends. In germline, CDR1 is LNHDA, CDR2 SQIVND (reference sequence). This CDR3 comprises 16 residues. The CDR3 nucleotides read TGTGCCAGTAGTATCCACCCAGGGGCTGTTAGCTATGGCTACACCTTC. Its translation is CASSIHPGAVSYGYTF.

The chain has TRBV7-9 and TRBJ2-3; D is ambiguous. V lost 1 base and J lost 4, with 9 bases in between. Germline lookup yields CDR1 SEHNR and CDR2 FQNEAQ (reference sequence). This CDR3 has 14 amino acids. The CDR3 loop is CASSLEVSADTQYF. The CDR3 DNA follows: TGTGCCAGCAGCTTAGAGGTCAGCGCAGATACGCAGTATTTT.

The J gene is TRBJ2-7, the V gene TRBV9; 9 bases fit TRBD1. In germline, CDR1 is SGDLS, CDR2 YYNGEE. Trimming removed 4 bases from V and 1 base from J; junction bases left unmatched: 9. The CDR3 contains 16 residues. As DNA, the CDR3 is TGTGCCAGCAGCAACGTACCGGGACAGGGTTCCTACGAGCAGTACTTC. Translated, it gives CASSNVPGQGSYEQYF. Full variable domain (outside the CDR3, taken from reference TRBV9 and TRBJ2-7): DSGVTQTPKHLITATGQRVTLRCSPRSGDLSVYWYQQSLDQGLQFLIQYYNGEERAKGNILERFSAQQFPDLHSELNLSSLELGDSALYFCASSNVPGQGSYEQYFGPGTRLTVT.

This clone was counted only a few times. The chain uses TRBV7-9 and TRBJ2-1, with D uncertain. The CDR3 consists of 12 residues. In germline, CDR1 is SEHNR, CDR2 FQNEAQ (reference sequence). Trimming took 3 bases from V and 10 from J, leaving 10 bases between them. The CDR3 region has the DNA TGTGCCAGCAGCTTGGGGTCACAGGAGCAGTTCTTC. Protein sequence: CASSLGSQEQFF.

The DNA for the CDR3 is TGTGCCAGCAGCTTAGTCCCGGCAGGGGCAGGCTACACCTTC. As protein: CASSLVPAGAGYTF. The V gene is TRBV7-9, the J gene TRBJ1-2, with a possible D match to TRBD1 (6 bases). The germline V gene encodes CDR1 SEHNR and CDR2 FQNEAQ (reference sequence). The CDR3 sequence is 14 residues long. V lost 1 base to trimming and J lost 8 bases, with 14 bases between them.

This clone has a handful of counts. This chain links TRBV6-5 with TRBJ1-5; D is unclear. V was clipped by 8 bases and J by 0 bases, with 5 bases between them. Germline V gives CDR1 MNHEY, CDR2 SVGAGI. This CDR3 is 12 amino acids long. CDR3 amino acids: CASGPSNQPQHF. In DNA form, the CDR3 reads TGTGCCAGCGGTCCTAGCAATCAGCCCCAGCATTTT.

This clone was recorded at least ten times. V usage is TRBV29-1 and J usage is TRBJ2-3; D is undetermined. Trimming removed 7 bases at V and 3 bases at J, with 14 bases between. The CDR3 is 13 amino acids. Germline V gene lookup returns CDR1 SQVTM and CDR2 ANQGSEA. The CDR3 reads CSAVPSSTDTQYF. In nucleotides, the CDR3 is TGCAGCGCCGTACCGTCTAGTACAGATACGCAGTATTTT.

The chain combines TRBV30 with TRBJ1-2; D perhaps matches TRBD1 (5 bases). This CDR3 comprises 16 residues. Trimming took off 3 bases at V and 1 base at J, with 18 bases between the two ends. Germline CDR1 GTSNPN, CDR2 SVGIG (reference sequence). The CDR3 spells CAWRDKDGAFNYGYTF. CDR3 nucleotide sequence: TGTGCCTGGAGGGACAAGGACGGAGCTTTTAACTATGGCTACACCTTC.

The CDR3 spells CASSHYLDSPYNEQFF. For the CDR3, the DNA is TGCGCCAGCAGCCACTATTTGGACAGTCCCTACAATGAGCAGTTCTTC. The chain is built from TRBV4-1 and TRBJ2-1, with D perhaps matching TRBD1 (6 bases). Germline lookup yields CDR1 MGHRA and CDR2 YSYEKL. Trimming stripped 3 bases from V and 2 bases from J, with 14 bases between. The CDR3 sequence is 16 residues long.

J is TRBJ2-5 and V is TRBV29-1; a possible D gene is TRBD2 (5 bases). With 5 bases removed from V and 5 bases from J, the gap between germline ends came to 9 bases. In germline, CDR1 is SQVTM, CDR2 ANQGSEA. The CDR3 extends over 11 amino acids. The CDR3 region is CSVKRSETQYF. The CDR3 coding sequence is TGCAGCGTTAAGCGGTCGGAGACCCAGTACTTC.

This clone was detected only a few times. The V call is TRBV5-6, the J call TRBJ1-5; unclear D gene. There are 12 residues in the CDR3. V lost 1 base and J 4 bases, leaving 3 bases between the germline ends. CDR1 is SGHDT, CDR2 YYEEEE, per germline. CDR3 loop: CASSLQNQPQHF. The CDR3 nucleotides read TGTGCCAGCAGCTTGCAGAATCAGCCCCAGCATTTT.

The CDR3 here is CATSRGLAGTSYEQYF. In DNA form, the CDR3 reads TGTGCCACCAGCAGAGGGCTAGCGGGAACATCCTACGAGCAGTACTTC. The chain links TRBV15 to TRBJ2-7; 9 nucleotides align to TRBD2. The CDR3 length is 16 residues. Trimming removed 1 base from V and 1 base from J; junction bases left unmatched: 5. The germline CDR1 and CDR2 sequences are LNHNV and YYDKDF (reference sequence).

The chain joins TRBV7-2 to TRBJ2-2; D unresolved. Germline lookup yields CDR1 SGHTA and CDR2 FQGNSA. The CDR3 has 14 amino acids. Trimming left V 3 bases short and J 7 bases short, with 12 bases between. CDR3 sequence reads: CASSFWISGGELFF. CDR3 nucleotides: TGTGCCAGCAGCTTCTGGATTTCAGGCGGGGAGCTGTTTTTT.

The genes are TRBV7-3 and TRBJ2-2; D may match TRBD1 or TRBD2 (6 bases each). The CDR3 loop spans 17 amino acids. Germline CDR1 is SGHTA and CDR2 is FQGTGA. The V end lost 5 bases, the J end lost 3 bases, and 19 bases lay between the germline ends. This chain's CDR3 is CASSNFVGGVDTGELFF. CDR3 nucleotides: TGTGCCAGCAGCAACTTCGTGGGGGGCGTCGACACCGGGGAGCTGTTTTTT.

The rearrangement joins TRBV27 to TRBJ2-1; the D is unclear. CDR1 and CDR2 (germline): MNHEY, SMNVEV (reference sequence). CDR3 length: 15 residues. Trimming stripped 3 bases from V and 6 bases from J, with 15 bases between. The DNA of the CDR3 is TGTGCCAGCAGTTTTGTAGGGCTAGTTGGCAATGAGCAGTTCTTC. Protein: CASSFVGLVGNEQFF.

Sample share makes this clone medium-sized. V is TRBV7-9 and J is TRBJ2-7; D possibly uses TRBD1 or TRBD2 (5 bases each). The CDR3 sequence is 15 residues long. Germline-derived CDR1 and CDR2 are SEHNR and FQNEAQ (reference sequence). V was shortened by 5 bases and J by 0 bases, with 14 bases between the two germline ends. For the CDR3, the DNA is TGTGCCAGCAGCGGGGACCCTTCAAGCTCCTACGAGCAGTACTTC. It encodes CASSGDPSSSYEQYF.

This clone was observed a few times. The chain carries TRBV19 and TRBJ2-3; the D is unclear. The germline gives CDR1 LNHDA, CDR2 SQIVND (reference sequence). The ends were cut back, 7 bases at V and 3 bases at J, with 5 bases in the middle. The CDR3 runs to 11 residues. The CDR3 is CASIGTDTQYF. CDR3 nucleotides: TGTGCCAGTATCGGGACAGATACGCAGTATTTT.

CDR3 protein: CASRISLGQGANEQYF. CDR3 in DNA: TGTGCCAGCAGAATAAGCCTTGGACAGGGGGCGAACGAGCAGTACTTC. The chain recombines TRBV2 with TRBJ2-7; the match to TRBD1 covers 11 bases. Trimming took 6 bases from V and 5 from J; bases not matched to a gene: 12. Germline V lookup: CDR1 SNHLY, CDR2 FYNNEI. This CDR3 is 16 amino acids long.

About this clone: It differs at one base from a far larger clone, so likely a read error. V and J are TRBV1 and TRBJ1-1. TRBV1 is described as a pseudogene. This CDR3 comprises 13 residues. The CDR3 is CTSSQGWNTEAFF. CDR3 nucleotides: TGCACCAGCAGCCAAGGTTGGAACACTGAAGCTTTCTTT.